This T cell receptor beta chain came from a study of blood T cell repertoires in COVID-19. Study-wide context: From the United States, Italy and Spain came samples of acute and convalescent COVID-19. Sources were T cells, B-cell-depleted T cells, or PBMCs; the material itself was cDNA or gDNA.

The CDR3 covers 14 residues. Trimming removed 7 bases from V and 1 base from J, with 8 bases in between. Germline-derived CDR1 and CDR2 are SNHLY and FYNNEI. In terms of age and location, participants ranged from roughly 18 to 100 years and lived in about two dozen US areas. Each recovered donor of Cohort 3 presented with two negative PCRs, clearance, or symptom resolution. Sequencing used immunoSEQ multiplex PCR; TCRdb keeps in-frame clones, though not all of them. The data contain a few hundred thousand clones, 80% to 95% of them singletons. The rearrangement links TRBV2 to TRBJ1-6; D is undetermined. The sequence was collected from a woman in her 30s who had recovered from COVID-19. Input material: PBMCs or T cells enriched from blood (not recorded which). The CDR3, as DNA: TGTGCCAGCACCCTTAATTCCTATAATTCACCCCTCCACTTT. Its protein is CASTLNSYNSPLHF.